The 28 T cell receptor beta chains presented below share a single source sample, sequenced in a study of cytomegalovirus exposure and HLA in healthy donors. With 60 Vbeta and 13 Jbeta primers, the PCR was carried out. Generated by immunoSEQ multiplex PCR, the TCRdb table keeps only in-frame clones and is missing some. The data contain fewer than 250,000 clones, roughly 76% of them singletons. The source material was PBMCs. The origin of the receptors is a woman under 40 in good health and CMV-seropositive.

The gene calls are TRBV7-6 and TRBJ1-2, with no clear D. Trimming took off 5 bases at V and 5 bases at J, with 24 bases between the two ends. This CDR3 contains 17 residues. Germline loops: CDR1 SGHVS, CDR2 FNYEAQ. CDR3 sequence reads: CASSVELGPLTPYGYTF. CDR3 coding DNA: TGTGCCAGCAGCGTAGAATTGGGCCCCCTTACGCCTTATGGCTACACCTTC.

This chain connects TRBV30 to TRBJ2-2, with 8 bases lining up with TRBD1. CDR1 is GTSNPN, CDR2 SVGIG, per germline (reference sequence). Trimming took 5 bases from V and 1 from J; bases not matched to a gene: 0. This CDR3 contains 13 residues. CDR3 DNA: TGTGCCTGGGGGACAGGGAACACCGGGGAGCTGTTTTTT. It specifies CAWGTGNTGELFF. Combining the CDR3 with reference TRBV30 and TRBJ2-2 gives the whole variable domain SQTIHQWPATLVQPVGSPLSLECTVEGTSNPNLYWYRQAAGRGLQLLFYSVGIGQISSEVPQNLSASRPQDRQFILSSKKLLLSDSGFYLCAWGTGNTGELFFGEGSRLTVL.

The V call is TRBV28, the J call TRBJ1-3; D is uncertain. Germline V gene sequence: CDR1 MDHEN, CDR2 SYDVKM. V was pared by 7 bases and J by 1 base, with 17 bases between. This CDR3 region has 16 residues. CDR3 residues: CASNQKSFKSGNTIYF. For the CDR3, the DNA is TGTGCCAGCAATCAGAAATCCTTTAAGTCTGGAAACACCATATATTTT.

J is TRBJ1-3 and V is TRBV11-2; D remains ambiguous. Trimming took off 4 bases at V and 0 bases at J, with 7 bases between the two ends. The germline V gene encodes CDR1 SGHAT and CDR2 FQNNGV. The CDR3 has 14 amino acids. For the CDR3, the DNA is TGTGCCAGCAGCTCTCCTTCCTCTGGAAACACCATATATTTT. Translating gives CASSSPSSGNTIYF.

The chain recombines TRBV5-1 with TRBJ1-2; 7 positions match TRBD1. Germline assignment: CDR1 SGHRS and CDR2 YFSETQ. Losses at the gene ends were 4 bases for V and 8 bases for J; bases not matched to a gene: 14. The CDR3 runs 15 residues. The CDR3 DNA is TGCGCCAGCAGCAGCCGGGACAGCGCCGGGATGGGCTACACCTTC. Amino acid sequence: CASSSRDSAGMGYTF.

The chain uses TRBV11-2 and TRBJ1-5; D unresolved. Trimming stripped 2 bases from V and 0 bases from J, with 5 bases between. Germline assignment: CDR1 SGHAT and CDR2 FQNNGV. This CDR3 has 14 amino acids. Here the CDR3 reads CASSLSDSNQPQHF. The CDR3, as DNA: TGTGCCAGCAGCTTAAGCGATAGCAATCAGCCCCAGCATTTT.

V is TRBV7-2 and J is TRBJ1-1, with D unresolved. This CDR3 spans 15 amino acids. Germline assignment: CDR1 SGHTA and CDR2 FQGNSA. Trimming took 0 bases from V and 1 from J, leaving 9 bases between them. CDR3 residues: CASSLARLTNTEAFF. The CDR3 DNA is TGTGCCAGCAGCTTAGCGCGTCTCACGAACACTGAAGCTTTCTTT.

This chain connects TRBV7-9 to TRBJ1-6; the D is unclear. This CDR3 region has 14 residues. V was pared by 5 bases and J by 6 bases, with 11 bases between. Germline loops: CDR1 SEHNR, CDR2 FQNEAQ (reference sequence). The CDR3 DNA is TGTGCCAGCAGCCCTATGGGGAGTAATTCACCCCTCCACTTT. This sequence encodes CASSPMGSNSPLHF. The full variable domain, rest sourced from reference TRBV7-9 and TRBJ1-6, is DTGVSQNPRHKITKRGQNVTFRCDPISEHNRLYWYRQTLGQGPEFLTYFQNEAQLEKSRLLSDRFSAERPKGSFSTLEIQRTEQGDSAMYLCASSPMGSNSPLHFGNGTRLTVT.

This chain connects TRBV11-2 to TRBJ2-6, with D maybe TRBD1 (6 bases). With 5 bases removed from V and 2 bases from J, the gap between germline ends came to 13 bases. The CDR3 is 16 amino acids. Germline assignment: CDR1 SGHAT and CDR2 FQNNGV. CDR3 amino acids: CASSPTGFTGANVLTF. The CDR3 DNA reads as TGTGCCAGCAGCCCCACAGGGTTCACTGGGGCCAACGTCCTGACTTTC.

The rearrangement links TRBV29-1 to TRBJ2-7, with D unresolved. Deletions cut 6 bases from V and 4 bases from J, with 19 bases between. The V gene's germline CDR1 is SQVTM and CDR2 ANQGSEA. The length of the CDR3 is 14 residues. The CDR3 nucleotides are TGCAGCGTGAAAGGTAGCCCTTACCTATACGAGCAGTACTTC. This translates into CSVKGSPYLYEQYF.

J is TRBJ2-5 and V is TRBV7-2, with 10 bases matching TRBD1. Germline V CDR1 and CDR2: SGHTA, FQGNSA. This CDR3 comprises 15 residues. Trimming removed 0 bases from V and 4 bases from J; junction bases left unmatched: 2. The CDR3 nucleotides are TGTGCCAGCAGCTTAGCTTGGGACAGGGGAGAGACCCAGTACTTC. Translation gives CASSLAWDRGETQYF.

V is TRBV6-1 and J is TRBJ1-5; weak D call: TRBD1 (6 bases). The CDR3 is 14 amino acids. V was pared by 6 bases and J by 6 bases, with 15 bases between. The V gene's germline CDR1 is MNHNS and CDR2 SASEGT. CDR3 sequence (DNA): TGTGCCAGCAGACAGGGCTCTGGGGGTCAGCCCCAGCATTTT. This translates into CASRQGSGGQPQHF.

V is TRBV5-1 and J is TRBJ1-2; TRBD1 matches at 7 bases. Germline loops: CDR1 SGHRS, CDR2 YFSETQ. Germline trimming cut 3 bases from V and 3 bases from J; bases unmatched to any gene: 2. The CDR3 length is 13 residues. The CDR3 sequence is CASSSGGYYGYTF. The CDR3 DNA sequence: TGCGCCAGCAGCTCAGGGGGGTACTATGGCTACACCTTC.

CDR3 region: CASSPGRGGYTF. CDR3 DNA: TGTGCCAGCAGCCCGGGAAGGGGGGGCTACACCTTC. The genes are TRBV7-9 and TRBJ1-2; D perhaps matches TRBD1 (6 bases). The CDR3 runs 12 residues. Trimming cost V 5 bases and J 8 bases, with 12 bases left between them. The germline V gene has CDR1 SEHNR and CDR2 FQNEAQ (reference sequence).

The genes are TRBV29-1 and TRBJ2-2, with a possible D match to TRBD1 (6 bases). CDR1 and CDR2 (germline): SQVTM, ANQGSEA. This CDR3 spans 13 amino acids. V shed 7 bases and J shed 3 bases, with 12 bases lying between them. In nucleotides, the CDR3 is TGCAGCGCCTGGGACACCGACACCGGGGAGCTGTTTTTT. It encodes CSAWDTDTGELFF.

This clone rates as medium-sized. The V gene is TRBV4-2, the J gene TRBJ2-6, with TRBD2 identical over 8 bases. Germline CDR1 is LGHNA and CDR2 is YNFKEQ. V lost 0 bases to trimming and J lost 0 bases; unmatched junction nucleotides: 4. The CDR3 loop spans 18 amino acids. CDR3 coding DNA: TGTGCCAGCAGCCAAGATGGCCTAGCGGGCTCTGGGGCCAACGTCCTGACTTTC. Translation gives CASSQDGLAGSGANVLTF.

The chain joins TRBV19 to TRBJ1-4; 9 bases align to TRBD1. Germline V gene data show CDR1 as LNHDA and CDR2 as SQIVND (reference sequence). This CDR3 comprises 16 residues. Unmatched junction bases numbered 10, after V lost 6 bases and J lost 5 bases. The DNA of the CDR3 is TGTGCCAGTAGCGATCCGCCGGGACAGGGAAATGAAAAACTGTTTTTT. Protein sequence: CASSDPPGQGNEKLFF.

V is TRBV18 and J is TRBJ1-2; weak D call: TRBD1 (6 bases). The V gene's germline CDR1 is KGHSH and CDR2 LQKENI. V was clipped by 0 bases and J by 7 bases, with 18 bases between them. This CDR3 region has 16 residues. The CDR3 here is CASSPPSLGARGGYTF. The CDR3 coding sequence is TGTGCCAGCTCACCACCGAGTTTGGGGGCCAGGGGTGGCTACACCTTC.

This rearrangement joins TRBV5-1 to TRBJ1-1; D is perhaps TRBD1 (5 bases). Per germline, CDR1 SGHRS and CDR2 YFSETQ. V was trimmed by 3 bases and J by 1 base, leaving 25 bases between them. The CDR3 spans 19 residues. CDR3 sequence reads: CASSSGEPTTLVRNTEAFF. The CDR3 coding sequence is TGCGCCAGCAGCTCGGGGGAACCAACTACCCTTGTACGGAACACTGAAGCTTTCTTT.

This chain links TRBV5-5 with TRBJ1-4; unclear D gene. CDR1 is SGHKS and CDR2 is YYEKEE in the germline V gene (reference sequence). The CDR3 totals 16 residues. Between the trimmed V and J ends, which lost 5 bases and 0 bases, there was a span of 14 bases. In DNA, the CDR3 is TGTGCCAGCAGTCCTCCGCTGACTGCAACTAATGAAAAACTGTTTTTT. It codes for CASSPPLTATNEKLFF.

The V call is TRBV7-2, the J call TRBJ1-5; D may be TRBD1 (5 bases). The V end was cut by 5 bases, the J end by 3 bases, with 11 bases between. Germline V lookup: CDR1 SGHTA, CDR2 FQGNSA. This CDR3 has 14 residues. As DNA, the CDR3 is TGTGCCAGCAGCCAGGGACTGAACAATCAGCCCCAGCATTTT. This translates into CASSQGLNNQPQHF.

This rearrangement joins TRBV6-1 to TRBJ2-7; no firm D call. Trimming took off 2 bases at V and 9 bases at J, with 11 bases between the two ends. This CDR3 spans 12 amino acids. Germline lookup yields CDR1 MNHNS and CDR2 SASEGT. The CDR3 nucleotides read TGTGCCAGCAGTGAACTGGGTACGGGGCAGTACTTC. It translates to CASSELGTGQYF.

This rearrangement joins TRBV7-2 to TRBJ1-2; 10 bases agree with TRBD1. Germline lookup yields CDR1 SGHTA and CDR2 FQGNSA. CDR3 length equals 15 residues. Unmatched junction bases numbered 7, after V lost 5 bases and J lost 4 bases. The CDR3 DNA reads as TGTGCCAGCAGCACCGGGACAGGGGCCTTCTATGGCTACACCTTC. Translating gives CASSTGTGAFYGYTF.

The rearrangement links TRBV7-9 to TRBJ2-7; D perhaps matches TRBD2 (6 bases). CDR1 SEHNR and CDR2 FQNEAQ come from the germline V gene (reference sequence). The CDR3 runs 15 residues. Trimming cost V 1 base and J 2 bases, with 12 bases left between them. This CDR3 reads CASSLGVWGAYEQYF. CDR3 sequence (DNA): TGTGCCAGCAGCTTAGGGGTTTGGGGGGCCTACGAGCAGTACTTC.

The rearrangement links TRBV13 to TRBJ2-5, with 7 nucleotides matching TRBD1. This CDR3 contains 16 residues. With V trimmed by 2 bases and J by 2 bases, 8 bases remained unmatched. CDR1 is PRHDT and CDR2 is FYEKMQ in the germline V gene (reference sequence). DNA for the CDR3: TGTGCCAGCAGCTTAATTCTGCAGGGGGATCAAGAGACCCAGTACTTC. Its translation is CASSLILQGDQETQYF.

CDR3 loop: CASSLSGGEWDTQYF. CDR3 nucleotide sequence: TGCGCCAGCAGCTTGAGCGGGGGGGAATGGGATACGCAGTATTTT. This sequence joins TRBV5-1 and TRBJ2-3; 10 bases agree with TRBD2. Trimming took 1 base from V and 6 from J; bases not matched to a gene: 5. The germline gives CDR1 SGHRS, CDR2 YFSETQ. The CDR3 is made up of 15 amino acids. Full variable domain (remainder filled in from reference TRBV5-1 and TRBJ2-3): KAGVTQTPRYLIKTRGQQVTLSCSPISGHRSVSWYQQTPGQGLQFLFEYFSETQRNKGNFPGRFSGRQFSNSRSEMNVSTLELGDSALYLCASSLSGGEWDTQYFGPGTRLTVL.

Turning to this clone: The junction differs from germline at one of its ends, possibly a read error. The rearrangement joins TRBV6-6 to TRBJ1-1; a possible D gene is TRBD1 (6 bases). The CDR3 spans 12 residues. Germline V CDR1 and CDR2: MNHNY, SVGAGI (reference sequence). The CDR3 DNA follows: TGTGCCAGCACTTACGGGGGCGCTGAAGCTTTCTTT. Amino acid sequence: CASTYGGAEAFF.

This chain joins TRBV27 and TRBJ2-1; the match to TRBD2 covers 7 bases. This CDR3 is 15 amino acids long. Looked up from germline, CDR1 is MNHEY and CDR2 is SMNVEV (reference sequence). With 1 base clipped from V and 3 bases from J, the junction kept 3 bases outside the gene matches. CDR3 sequence (DNA): TGTGCCAGCAGTTTATGGGGGAGGGGCTACAATGAGCAGTTCTTC. Translated: CASSLWGRGYNEQFF.